The entry below gives a single T cell receptor (beta chain) sequence along with its context. Its antigen specificity is not known. One base away there is no much larger clone; base qualities are not given. Receptor libraries were prepared by PCR. TCRdb shows the sequencer as Illumina HiSeq 2500. TCR libraries were prepared with molecular barcoding, using unique molecular identifiers to normalize TCRbeta repertoire quantification. TCRdb applied fastp at Q25 and MiXCR to the public reads, then kept only in-frame beta chains. Each entry merges the rows of one CDR3 protein and shows their most common DNA and genes. The sample yields about 1,000,000 distinct CDR3 sequences; about 29% were counted once. The ten most abundant clones make up 28% of the sample. This specimen comes from a study of T-cell reconstitution after alpha-beta-depleted transplantation in children (dated by TCRdb to 2016 to 2018). Regarding the research as a whole: T-cell immune reconstitution after TCRalphabeta/CD19-depleted allogeneic hematopoietic cell transplantation in children was quantitatively tracked in the study by means of TCR repertoire profiling.

The investigation overall reported the following: Apparently early alphabetaT-cell count recovery about two months after transplant reportedly relied on only several hundred rapidly expanded clones derived from non-depleted graft cells. In some patients, the high TCRbeta diversity seen at day 60 was put down to recipient T cells and intrathymic progenitors that had survived conditioning. Over the following months the frequencies of hyperexpanded clones went down, and after one year T-cell counts and TCRbeta diversity were mostly credited to newly produced T cells.

Deletion took 5 bases off V and 9 bases off J, with a span of 20 bases between the germline ends. CDR1 and CDR2 are read off the germline V gene as SGHTA and FQGNSA. The CDR3 covers 16 residues, taking in both the cysteine and the phenylalanine. Only the CDR3 portion is preserved as DNA: 48 bases, with reading frame beginning at the first base. This sample's treatment or condition label indicates: allogeneic hematopoietic cell transplantation with graft depleted of TCRalphabeta T cells and CD19 B cells. The transplant recipients were children given TCRalphabeta/CD19-depleted allogeneic hematopoietic cell grafts.

Sequencing used PBMCs, mostly from graft donor cells, obtained 360 days after TCRalphabeta/CD19-depleted stem cell transplant. This receptor was identified in a boy younger than two who had a stem cell transplant for SCID, so the T cells may come from the graft donor. The chain was built from TRBV7-2 and TRBJ1-6; TRBD1 is a weak D gene call, 6 bases matching. The nucleotide sequence is TGTGCCAGCAGCCCCCTTGGGGGGGGCGCGGGTTCACCCCTCCACTTT. Translated, this is CASSPLGGGAGSPLHF. Reference TRBV7-2 and TRBJ1-6 genes cover what lies past the CDR3, so the full variable domain is GAGVSQSPSNKVTEKGKDVELRCDPISGHTALYWYRQSLGQGLEFLIYFQGNSAPDKSGLPSDRFSAERTGGSVSTLTIQRTQQEDSAVYLCASSPLGGGAGSPLHFGNGTRLTVT.